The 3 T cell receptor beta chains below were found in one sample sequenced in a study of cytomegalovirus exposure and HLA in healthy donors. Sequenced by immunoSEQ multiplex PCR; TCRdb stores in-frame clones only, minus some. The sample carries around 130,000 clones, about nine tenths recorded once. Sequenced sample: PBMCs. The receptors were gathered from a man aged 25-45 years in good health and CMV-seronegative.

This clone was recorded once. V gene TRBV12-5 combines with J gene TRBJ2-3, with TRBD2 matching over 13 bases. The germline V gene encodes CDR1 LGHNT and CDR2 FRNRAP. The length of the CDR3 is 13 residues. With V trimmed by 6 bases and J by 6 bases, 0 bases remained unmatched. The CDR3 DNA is TGTGCTAGTGGGACTAGCGGGAGGGATACGCAGTATTTT. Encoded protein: CASGTSGRDTQYF.

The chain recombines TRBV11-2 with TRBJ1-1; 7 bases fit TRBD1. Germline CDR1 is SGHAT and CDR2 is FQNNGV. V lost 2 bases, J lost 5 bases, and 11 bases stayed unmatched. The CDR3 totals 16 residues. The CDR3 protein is CASSLLRGGVGTEAFF. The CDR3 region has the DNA TGTGCCAGCAGCTTATTGCGAGGGGGCGTGGGTACTGAAGCTTTCTTT.

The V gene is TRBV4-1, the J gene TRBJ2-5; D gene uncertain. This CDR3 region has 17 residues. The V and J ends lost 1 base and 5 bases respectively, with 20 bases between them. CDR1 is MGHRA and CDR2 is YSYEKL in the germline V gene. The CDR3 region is CASSQVESGFSSETQYF. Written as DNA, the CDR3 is TGCGCCAGCAGCCAAGTGGAGAGTGGGTTCAGTTCTGAGACCCAGTACTTC.